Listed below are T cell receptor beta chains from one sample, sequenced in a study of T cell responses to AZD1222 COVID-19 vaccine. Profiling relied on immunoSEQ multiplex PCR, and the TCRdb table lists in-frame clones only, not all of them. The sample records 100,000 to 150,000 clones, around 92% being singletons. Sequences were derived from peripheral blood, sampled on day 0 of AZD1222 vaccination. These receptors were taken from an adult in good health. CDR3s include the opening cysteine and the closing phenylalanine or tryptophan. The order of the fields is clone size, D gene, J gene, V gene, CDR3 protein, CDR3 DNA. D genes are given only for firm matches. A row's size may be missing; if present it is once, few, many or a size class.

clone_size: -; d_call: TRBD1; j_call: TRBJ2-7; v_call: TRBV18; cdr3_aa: CASSPISGTGAYEQYF; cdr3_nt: TGTGCCAGCTCACCAATCAGCGGGACAGGGGCCTACGAGCAGTACTTC
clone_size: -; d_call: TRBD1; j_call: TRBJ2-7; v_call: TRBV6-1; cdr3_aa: CASSVPTGGDGYEQYF; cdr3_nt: TGTGCCAGCAGTGTACCTACAGGGGGCGATGGGTACGAGCAGTACTTC
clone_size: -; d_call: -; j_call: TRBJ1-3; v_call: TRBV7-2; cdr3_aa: CASSLQGTGNTIYF; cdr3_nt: TGTGCCAGCAGCTTACAGGGGACTGGAAACACCATATATTTT
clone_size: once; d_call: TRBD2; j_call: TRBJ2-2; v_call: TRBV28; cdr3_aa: CASSQRKWSASGRSPGELFF; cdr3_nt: TGTGCCAGCAGTCAAAGAAAATGGAGCGCTAGCGGGAGGTCCCCCGGGGAGCTGTTTTTT
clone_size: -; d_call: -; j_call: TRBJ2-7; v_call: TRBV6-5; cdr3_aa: CASGLGGPTEQYF; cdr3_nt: TGTGCCAGCGGCTTAGGGGGACCCACCGAGCAGTACTTC
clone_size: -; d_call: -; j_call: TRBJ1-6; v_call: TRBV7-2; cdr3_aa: CASSGAEGDSSPLHF; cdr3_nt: TGTGCCAGCAGCGGCGCAGAGGGCGATAGTTCACCCCTCCACTTT
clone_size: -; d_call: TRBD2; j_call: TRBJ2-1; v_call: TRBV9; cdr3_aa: CASSARGLAGGPSYNEQFF; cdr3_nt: TGTGCCAGCAGCGCCCGGGGACTAGCGGGAGGGCCATCCTACAATGAGCAGTTCTTC
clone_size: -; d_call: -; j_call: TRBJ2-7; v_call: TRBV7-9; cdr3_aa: CASSLAGAGGYEQYF; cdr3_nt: TGTGCCAGCAGCTTAGCGGGCGCAGGCGGCTACGAGCAGTACTTC
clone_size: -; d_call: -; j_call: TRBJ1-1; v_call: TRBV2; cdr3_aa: CASRGRMNTEAFF; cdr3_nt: TGTGCCAGCAGGGGGAGGATGAACACTGAAGCTTTCTTT
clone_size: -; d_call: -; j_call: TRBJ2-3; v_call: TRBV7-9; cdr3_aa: CASSLSRGIGTDTQYF; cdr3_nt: TGTGCCAGCAGCTTGAGCCGGGGAATAGGCACAGATACGCAGTATTTT
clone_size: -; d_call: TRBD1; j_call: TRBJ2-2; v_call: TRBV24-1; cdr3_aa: CATRRTGGGTGELFF; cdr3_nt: TGTGCCACCCGGAGGACAGGGGGCGGCACCGGGGAGCTGTTTTTT
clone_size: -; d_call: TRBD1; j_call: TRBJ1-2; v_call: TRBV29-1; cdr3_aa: CSVEAGDSNYGYTF; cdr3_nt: TGCAGCGTTGAAGCTGGGGACAGTAACTATGGCTACACCTTC
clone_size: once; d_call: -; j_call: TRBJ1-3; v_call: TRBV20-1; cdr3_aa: CSAWDRNTIYF; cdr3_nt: TGCAGTGCATGGGACAGAAACACCATATATTTT
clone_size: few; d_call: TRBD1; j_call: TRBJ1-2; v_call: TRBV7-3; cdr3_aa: CASSPRLSRGNGYTF; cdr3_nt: TGTGCCAGCAGCCCCCGGTTGAGCAGGGGGAATGGCTACACCTTC
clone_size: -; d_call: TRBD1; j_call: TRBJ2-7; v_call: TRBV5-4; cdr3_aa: CASSERDRAYEQYF; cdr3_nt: TGTGCCAGCAGCGAGAGGGACAGAGCCTACGAGCAGTACTTC
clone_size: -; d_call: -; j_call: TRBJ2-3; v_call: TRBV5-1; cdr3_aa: CASSLNTDTQYF; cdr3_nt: TGCGCCAGCAGCCTGAACACAGATACGCAGTATTTT
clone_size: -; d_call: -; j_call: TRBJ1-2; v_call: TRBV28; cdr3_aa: CASSLEQNYGYTF; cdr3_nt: TGTGCCAGCAGTTTAGAACAGAACTATGGCTACACCTTC
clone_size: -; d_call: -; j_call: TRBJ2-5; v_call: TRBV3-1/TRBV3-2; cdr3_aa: CASSRPSVTIQETQYF; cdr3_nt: TGTGCCAGCAGCCGGCCTAGCGTTACTATCCAAGAGACCCAGTACTTC
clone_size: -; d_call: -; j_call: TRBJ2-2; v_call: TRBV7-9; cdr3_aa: CASSPPGSFTGELFF; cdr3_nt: TGTGCCAGCAGTCCGCCCGGGAGTTTCACCGGGGAGCTGTTTTTT
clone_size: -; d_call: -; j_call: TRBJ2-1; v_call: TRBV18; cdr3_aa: CASSPDQSSYNEQFF; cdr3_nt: TGTGCCAGCTCACCGGACCAAAGCTCCTACAATGAGCAGTTCTTC
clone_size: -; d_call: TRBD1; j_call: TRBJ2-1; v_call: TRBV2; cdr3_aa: CASRTRTGANPNEQFF; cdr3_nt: TGTGCCAGCAGGACCCGGACAGGGGCGAACCCTAATGAGCAGTTCTTC
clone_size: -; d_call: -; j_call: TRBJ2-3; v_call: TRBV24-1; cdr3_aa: CATSAEYTQYF; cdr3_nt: TGTGCCACCAGTGCTGAATATACGCAGTATTTT
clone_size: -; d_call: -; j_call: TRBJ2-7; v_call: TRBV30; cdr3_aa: CAWTTSGYEQYF; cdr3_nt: TGTGCCTGGACCACCTCCGGCTACGAGCAGTACTTC
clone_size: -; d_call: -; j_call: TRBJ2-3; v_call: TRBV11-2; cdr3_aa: CASSPAQGHTDTQYF; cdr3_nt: TGTGCCAGCAGCCCAGCACAGGGCCACACAGATACGCAGTATTTT
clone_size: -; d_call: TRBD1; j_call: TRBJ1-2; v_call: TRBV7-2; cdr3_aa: CASSSGRGQGDGYTF; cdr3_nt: TGTGCCAGCAGCTCAGGCCGGGGACAGGGGGATGGCTACACCTTC
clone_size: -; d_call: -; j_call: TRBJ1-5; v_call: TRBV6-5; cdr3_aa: CASSYGPGSNQPQHF; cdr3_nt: TGTGCCAGCAGTTACGGGCCCGGGAGCAATCAGCCCCAGCATTTT
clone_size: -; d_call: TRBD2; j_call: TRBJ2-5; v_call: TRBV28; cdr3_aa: CASRATSGAQETQYF; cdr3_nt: TGTGCCAGCAGGGCGACTAGCGGAGCACAAGAGACCCAGTACTTC
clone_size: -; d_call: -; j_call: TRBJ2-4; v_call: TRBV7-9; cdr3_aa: CASSLTLANIQYF; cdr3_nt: TGTGCCAGCAGCTTAACTTTGGCGAACATTCAGTACTTC
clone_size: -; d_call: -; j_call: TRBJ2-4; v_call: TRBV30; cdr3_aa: CAWSFGVKNIQYF; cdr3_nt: TGTGCCTGGAGTTTCGGAGTTAAAAACATTCAGTACTTC
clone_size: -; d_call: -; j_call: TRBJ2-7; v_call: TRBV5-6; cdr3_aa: CASSLGSRPGYF; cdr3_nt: TGTGCCAGCAGCTTGGGAAGCAGGCCGGGGTACTTC
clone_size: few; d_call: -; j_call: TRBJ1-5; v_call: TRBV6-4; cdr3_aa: CASSSDSNNQPQHF; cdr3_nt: TGTGCCAGCAGTTCCGACAGTAATAATCAGCCCCAGCATTTT
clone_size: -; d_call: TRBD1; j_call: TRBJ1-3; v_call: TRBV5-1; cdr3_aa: CASSFGTAGNTIYF; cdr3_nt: TGCGCCAGCAGCTTCGGGACAGCTGGAAACACCATATATTTT
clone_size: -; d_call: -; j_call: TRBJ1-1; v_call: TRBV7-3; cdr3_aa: CASSLGWDTEAFF; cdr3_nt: TGTGCCAGCAGCTTAGGGTGGGACACTGAAGCTTTCTTT
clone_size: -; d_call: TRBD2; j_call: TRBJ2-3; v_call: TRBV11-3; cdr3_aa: CASTLAGGTDTQYF; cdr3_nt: TGTGCCAGCACCCTAGCGGGAGGCACAGATACGCAGTATTTT
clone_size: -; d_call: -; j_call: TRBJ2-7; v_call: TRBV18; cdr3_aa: CASSPVSGTQTRYEQYF; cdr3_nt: TGTGCCAGCTCACCAGTCTCCGGGACCCAGACTCGCTACGAGCAGTACTTC
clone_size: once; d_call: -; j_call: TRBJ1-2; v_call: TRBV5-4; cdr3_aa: CASSLRGVGYTF; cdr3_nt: TGTGCCAGCAGCTTGCGGGGGGTCGGCTACACCTTC
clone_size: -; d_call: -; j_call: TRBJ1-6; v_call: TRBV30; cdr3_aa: CAWSAEWSYNSPLHF; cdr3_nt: TGTGCCTGGAGTGCTGAATGGTCCTATAATTCACCCCTCCACTTT
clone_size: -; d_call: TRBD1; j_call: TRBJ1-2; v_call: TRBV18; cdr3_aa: CASPTHGQGAYGYTF; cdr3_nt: TGTGCCAGCCCTACCCACGGACAGGGGGCCTATGGCTACACCTTC
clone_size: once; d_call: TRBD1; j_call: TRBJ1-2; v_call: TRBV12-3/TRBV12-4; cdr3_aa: CASSTDRVYGYTF; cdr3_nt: TGTGCCAGCAGTACGGACAGGGTCTATGGCTACACCTTC
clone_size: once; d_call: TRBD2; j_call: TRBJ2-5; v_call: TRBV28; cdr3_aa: CASEGGRAETQYF; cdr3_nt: TGTGCCAGCGAAGGCGGGAGGGCAGAGACCCAGTACTTC